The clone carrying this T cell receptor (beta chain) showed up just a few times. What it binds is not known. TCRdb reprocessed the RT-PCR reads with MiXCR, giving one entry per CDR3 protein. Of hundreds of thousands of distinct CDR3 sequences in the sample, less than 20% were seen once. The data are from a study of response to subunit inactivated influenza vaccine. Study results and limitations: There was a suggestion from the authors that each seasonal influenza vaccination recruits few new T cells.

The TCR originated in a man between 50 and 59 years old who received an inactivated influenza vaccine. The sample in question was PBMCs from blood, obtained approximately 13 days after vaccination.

The CDR3 bases are TGCAGTGCTAGGGGACGCTCCTACGAGCAGTACTTC. Encoded protein: CSARGRSYEQYF. The chain has TRBV20-1 and TRBJ2-7; D is tentatively TRBD1 or TRBD2 (5 bases each). The ends were cut back, 3 bases at V and 0 bases at J, with 6 bases in the middle. CDR3 length: 12 residues. Germline V gene lookup returns CDR1 DFQATT and CDR2 SNEGSKA (reference sequence).